These 3 T cell receptor beta chains were sequenced from one sample in a study of blood T cell repertoires in COVID-19. Assay used: immunoSEQ multiplex PCR; TCRdb lists only in-frame clones, some missing. The repertoire consists of 150,000 to 200,000 clones, with approximately 84% occurring once and the leading ten covering about 20%. Source material: peripheral blood. All receptors derive from a woman older than 75 with acute or convalescent COVID-19.

The chain joins TRBV12-3 or TRBV12-4 to TRBJ1-1; possibly TRBD1 for D (5 bases). CDR3 size: 13 residues. Deletions cut 7 bases from V and 3 bases from J, with 12 bases between. The CDR3 here is CASTTGTDTEAFF. Written as DNA, the CDR3 is TGTGCCAGCACCACCGGGACTGACACTGAAGCTTTCTTT.

This clone has only one observation. The CDR3 reads CASSFTPGGWRTDTQYF. In DNA form, the CDR3 reads TGTGCCAGCAGCTTTACCCCCGGGGGGTGGAGGACAGATACGCAGTATTTT. The chain joins TRBV5-6 to TRBJ2-3; 7 positions match TRBD2. The CDR3 loop spans 17 amino acids. V lost 2 bases, J lost 3 bases, and 12 bases stayed unmatched. Germline V gene lookup returns CDR1 SGHDT and CDR2 YYEEEE.

The rearrangement joins TRBV30 to TRBJ1-1; D remains unclear. The germline CDR1 and CDR2 sequences are GTSNPN and SVGIG (reference sequence). The V end lost 4 bases, the J end lost 1 base, and 10 bases lay between the germline ends. This CDR3 contains 13 residues. This chain's CDR3 is CAWTTVGNTEAFF. CDR3 DNA sequence: TGTGCCTGGACTACAGTCGGGAACACTGAAGCTTTCTTT.